This T cell receptor beta chain was documented in a study of OX40 agonist ivuxolimab in advanced cancers. For the wider study: Ivuxolimab, which targeted the costimulatory receptor OX40 (CD134), was an agonistic, fully human IgG2 monoclonal antibody. Intravenous ivuxolimab was administered to patients every 2 weeks at six dose levels: 0.01, 0.1, 0.3, 1.5, 3 and 10 mg/kg. Among the approximately 54 dose-escalation patients, some 20 had hepatocellular carcinoma, approximately 15 melanoma, 9 renal cell carcinoma and 9 head and neck cancer. A male proportion of nearly 85% and a mean age of approximately 62 years, ranging from 23 to 79, were recorded for the dose-escalation cohort. Prior anti-PD-1, anti-PD-L1 or anti-CTLA-4 therapy was permitted, and checkpoint inhibitors had been received by more than 35% of dose-escalation patients. Partial responses were achieved by three dose-escalation patients, of whom one had hepatocellular carcinoma and two had cutaneous melanoma. Peripheral TCRbeta sequencing was intended to test whether TCR sequence diversity was altered and clonal T-cell expansion was caused by ivuxolimab. The paper describes the monotherapy dose-escalation part (N ≈ 52 patients) of the phase I trial of ivuxolimab. Summary of the overall study and its limitations: In the 0.1-3.0 mg/kg groups, partial responders had among the lowest normalized peripheral clonal expansion, particularly in CD8+ T cells. Low levels of normalized T-cell clonal expansion were also seen in some patients who did not respond. At doses of 0.1 to 3.0 mg/kg, clonal expansion of both CD4+ and CD8+ blood T cells was observed from baseline to week 6. After ivuxolimab, expanded clones were on average more numerous among CD8+ T cells than among CD4+ T cells. The antigen specificity of the clonally expanded peripheral T cells was not determined.

A single count supports this clone. The specificity of this receptor is unknown. No per-base quality is available; no much larger clone lies one base away. To sequence the TCRbeta CDR3 region, genomic DNA was isolated from the sorted cells. TCRbeta CDR3 regions were sequenced using the immunoSEQ Assay. Here the immuneACCESS table is served through TCRdb, limited to in-frame sequences with V and J called. Missing clones are a known gap in these copies; in checked studies unresolved V genes cover under half, and the rest lacks a known reason. Present in this sample are about 62,000 clones, roughly 88% of which were seen just once. Clones ranked in the top ten supply 2.4% of the sample. Inclusive of the bounding cysteine and phenylalanine, the CDR3 is 12 residues long. CDR3 DNA is the only sequence kept; it has 36 bases, read in frame from the first base. CDR1 and CDR2 were assigned from the germline V gene as SGHDT and YYEEEE. At the junction V is shortened by 2 bases and J by 9 bases, with 6 bases in between.

The trial excluded patients who had a history of autoimmune disease or were on systemic immunosuppression. In every dose cohort, peripheral blood was drawn for TCR sequencing at baseline, cycle 4 day 1, and cycle 7 day 1. The samples were drawn from a first-in-human, open-label, multicenter phase I dose-escalation trial of ivuxolimab. Adults with locally advanced or metastatic head and neck squamous cell, hepatocellular, melanoma or renal cell carcinoma were enrolled in the trial. Before TCR sequencing, CD4+ T cells and CD8+ T cells from peripheral blood were sorted into separate populations. The TCR was taken from an adult with an advanced solid tumor such as melanoma, head and neck, liver or kidney cancer. This chain joins TRBV5-6 to TRBJ1-6; TRBD1 is a weak D gene call, 5 bases matching. Source: CD4+ or CD8+ T cells sorted from blood, taken in a trial of the OX40 agonist ivuxolimab. In nucleotides, the sequence is TGTGCCAGCAGCTTCGGGGGTTCACCCCTCCACTTT. Translated, it reads CASSFGGSPLHF.